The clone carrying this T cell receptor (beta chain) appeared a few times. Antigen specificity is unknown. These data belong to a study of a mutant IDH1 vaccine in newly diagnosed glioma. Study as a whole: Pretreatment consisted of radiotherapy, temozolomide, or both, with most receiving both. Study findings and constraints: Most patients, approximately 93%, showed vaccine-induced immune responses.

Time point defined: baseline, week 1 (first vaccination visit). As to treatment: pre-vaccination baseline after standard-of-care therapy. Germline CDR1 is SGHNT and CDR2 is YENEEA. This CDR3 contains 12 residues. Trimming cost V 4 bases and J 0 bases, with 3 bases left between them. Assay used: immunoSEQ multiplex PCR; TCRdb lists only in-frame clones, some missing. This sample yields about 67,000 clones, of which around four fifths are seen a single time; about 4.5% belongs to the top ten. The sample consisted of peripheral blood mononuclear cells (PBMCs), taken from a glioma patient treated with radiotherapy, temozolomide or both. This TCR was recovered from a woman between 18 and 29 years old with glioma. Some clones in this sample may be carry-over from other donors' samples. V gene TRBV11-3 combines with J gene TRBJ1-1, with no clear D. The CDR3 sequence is CASSSMNTEAFF. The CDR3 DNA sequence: TGTGCCAGCAGCTCAATGAACACTGAAGCTTTCTTT.